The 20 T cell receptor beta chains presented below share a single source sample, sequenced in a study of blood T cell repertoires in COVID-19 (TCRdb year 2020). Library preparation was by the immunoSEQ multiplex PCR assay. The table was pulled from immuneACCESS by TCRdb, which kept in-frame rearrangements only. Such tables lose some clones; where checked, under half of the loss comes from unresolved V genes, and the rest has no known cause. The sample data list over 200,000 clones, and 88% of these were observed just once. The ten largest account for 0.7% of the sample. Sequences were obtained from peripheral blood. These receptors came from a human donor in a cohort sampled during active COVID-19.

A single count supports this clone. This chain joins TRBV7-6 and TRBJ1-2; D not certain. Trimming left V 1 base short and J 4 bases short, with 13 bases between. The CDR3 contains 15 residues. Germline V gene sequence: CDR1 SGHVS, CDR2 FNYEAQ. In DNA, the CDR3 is TGTGCCAGCAGCTTAGGAGGGTATGCACGCTATGGCTACACCTTC. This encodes CASSLGGYARYGYTF.

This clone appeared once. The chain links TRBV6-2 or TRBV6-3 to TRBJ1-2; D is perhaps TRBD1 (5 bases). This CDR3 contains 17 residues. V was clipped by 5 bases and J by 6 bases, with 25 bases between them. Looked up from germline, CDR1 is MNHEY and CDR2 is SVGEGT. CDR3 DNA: TGTGCCAGCAGTCCGCCCCCCGGTTGGGGGGAATCGCATGGCTACACCTTC. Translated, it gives CASSPPPGWGESHGYTF.

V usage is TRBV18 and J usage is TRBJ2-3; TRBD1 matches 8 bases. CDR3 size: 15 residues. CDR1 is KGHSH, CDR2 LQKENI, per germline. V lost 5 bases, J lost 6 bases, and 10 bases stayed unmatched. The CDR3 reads CASSNPGQDLDTQYF. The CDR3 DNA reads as TGTGCCAGCTCAAATCCGGGACAGGATTTGGATACGCAGTATTTT.

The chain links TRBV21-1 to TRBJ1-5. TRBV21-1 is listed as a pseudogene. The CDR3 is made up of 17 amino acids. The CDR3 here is CASSSPAGQGEDQPQHF. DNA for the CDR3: TGTGCCAGCAGCTCCCCCGCGGGGCAGGGAGAAGATCAGCCCCAGCATTTT.

The CDR3 DNA follows: TGTGCCAGCAGCCCTGACAGGGGAGGTGAAAAACTGTTTTTT. Translated: CASSPDRGGEKLFF. The chain carries TRBV5-6 and TRBJ1-4, with 8 bases fitting TRBD1. The CDR3 sequence is 14 residues long. CDR1 SGHDT and CDR2 YYEEEE come from the germline V gene. The V segment lost 4 bases and the J segment 7 bases; nucleotides outside the gene matches: 6.

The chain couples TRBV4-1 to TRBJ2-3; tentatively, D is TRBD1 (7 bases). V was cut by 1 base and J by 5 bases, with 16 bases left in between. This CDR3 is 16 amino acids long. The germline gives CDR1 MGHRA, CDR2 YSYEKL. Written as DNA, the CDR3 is TGCGCCAGCAGCCAAGTAGGGGGCGCCGGGGGAGATACGCAGTATTTT. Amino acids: CASSQVGGAGGDTQYF.

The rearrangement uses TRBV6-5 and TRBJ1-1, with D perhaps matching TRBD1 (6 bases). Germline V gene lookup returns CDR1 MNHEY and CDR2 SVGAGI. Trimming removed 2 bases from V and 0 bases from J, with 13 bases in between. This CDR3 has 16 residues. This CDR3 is CASSYASQGMNTEAFF. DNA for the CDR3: TGTGCCAGCAGTTACGCCTCGCAGGGGATGAACACTGAAGCTTTCTTT.

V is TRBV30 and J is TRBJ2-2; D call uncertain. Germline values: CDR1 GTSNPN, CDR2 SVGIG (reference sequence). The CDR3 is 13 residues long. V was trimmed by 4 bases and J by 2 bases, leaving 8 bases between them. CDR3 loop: CAWTGLNTGELFF. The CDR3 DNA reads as TGTGCCTGGACAGGCCTAAACACCGGGGAGCTGTTTTTT.

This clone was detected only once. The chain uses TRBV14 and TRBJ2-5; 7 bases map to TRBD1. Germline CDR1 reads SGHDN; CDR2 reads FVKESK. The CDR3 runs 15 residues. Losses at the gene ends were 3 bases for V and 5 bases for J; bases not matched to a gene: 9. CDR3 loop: CASSQTGTAFETQYF. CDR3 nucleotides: TGTGCCAGCAGCCAGACCGGGACAGCCTTTGAGACCCAGTACTTC. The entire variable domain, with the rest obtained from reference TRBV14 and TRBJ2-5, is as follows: EAGVTQFPSHSVIEKGQTVTLRCDPISGHDNLYWYRRVMGKEIKFLLHFVKESKQDESGMPNNRFLAERTGGTYSTLKVQPAELEDSGVYFCASSQTGTAFETQYFGPGTRLLVL.

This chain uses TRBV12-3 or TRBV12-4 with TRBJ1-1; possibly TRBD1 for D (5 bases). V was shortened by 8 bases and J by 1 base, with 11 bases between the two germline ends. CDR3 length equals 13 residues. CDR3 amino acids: CASLGRENTEAFF. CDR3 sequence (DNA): TGTGCCAGCTTGGGCAGGGAGAACACTGAAGCTTTCTTT.

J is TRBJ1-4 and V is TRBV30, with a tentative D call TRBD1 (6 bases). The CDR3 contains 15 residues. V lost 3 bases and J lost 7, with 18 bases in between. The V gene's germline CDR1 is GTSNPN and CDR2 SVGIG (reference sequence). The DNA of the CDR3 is TGTGCCTGGAGGCCAGGGTGGGGGGGCGGTGAAAAACTGTTTTTT. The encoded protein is CAWRPGWGGGEKLFF.

In DNA form, the CDR3 reads TGTGCCAGCAGCTCCAGTCCAGCGTTGCAGGGTTTTCTTCCCTACGAGCAGTACTTC. Its translation: CASSSSPALQGFLPYEQYF. The genes are TRBV7-9 and TRBJ2-7, with D possibly matching TRBD1 (5 bases). This CDR3 is 19 amino acids long. In germline, CDR1 is SEHNR, CDR2 FQNEAQ (reference sequence). Between the trimmed V and J ends, which lost 4 bases and 2 bases, there was a span of 27 bases.

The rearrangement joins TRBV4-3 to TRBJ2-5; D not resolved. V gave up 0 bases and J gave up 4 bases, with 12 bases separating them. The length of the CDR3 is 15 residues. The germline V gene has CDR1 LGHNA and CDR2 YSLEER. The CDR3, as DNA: TGCGCCAGCAGCCAAGATAGAGGCCTGGGAGAGACCCAGTACTTC. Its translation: CASSQDRGLGETQYF.

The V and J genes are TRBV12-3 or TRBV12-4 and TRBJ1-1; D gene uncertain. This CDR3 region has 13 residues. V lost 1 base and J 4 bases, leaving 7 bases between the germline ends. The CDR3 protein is CASSLGEFTEAFF. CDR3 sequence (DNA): TGTGCCAGCAGTTTAGGGGAGTTCACTGAAGCTTTCTTT.

CDR3 DNA: TGTGCCAGCAGTTACTCGGCAGGGGACTATGGCTACACCTTC. It is translated as CASSYSAGDYGYTF. The chain has TRBV6-5 and TRBJ1-2, with D perhaps TRBD1 (6 bases). Germline V CDR1 and CDR2: MNHEY, SVGAGI. The CDR3 has 14 residues. V lost 0 bases and J lost 3, with 8 bases in between.

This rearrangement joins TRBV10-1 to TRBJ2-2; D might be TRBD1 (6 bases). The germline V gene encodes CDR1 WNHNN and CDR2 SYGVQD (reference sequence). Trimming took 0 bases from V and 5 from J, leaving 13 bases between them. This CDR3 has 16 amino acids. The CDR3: CASSESVTGGTGELFF. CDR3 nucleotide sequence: TGCGCCAGCAGTGAGTCAGTGACAGGTGGGACCGGGGAGCTGTTTTTT.

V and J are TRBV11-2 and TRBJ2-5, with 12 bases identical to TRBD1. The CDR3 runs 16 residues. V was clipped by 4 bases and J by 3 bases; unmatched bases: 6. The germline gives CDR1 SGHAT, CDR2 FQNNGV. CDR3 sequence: CASSSRDRGPKETQYF. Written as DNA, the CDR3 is TGTGCCAGCAGCTCAAGGGACAGGGGGCCAAAAGAGACCCAGTACTTC.

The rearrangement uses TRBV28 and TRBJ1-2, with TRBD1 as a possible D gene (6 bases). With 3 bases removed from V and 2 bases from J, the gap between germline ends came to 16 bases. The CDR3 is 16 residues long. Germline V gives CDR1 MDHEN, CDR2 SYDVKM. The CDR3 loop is CASSFEGKGGNYGYTF. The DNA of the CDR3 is TGTGCCAGCAGTTTTGAGGGTAAAGGGGGAAACTATGGCTACACCTTC.

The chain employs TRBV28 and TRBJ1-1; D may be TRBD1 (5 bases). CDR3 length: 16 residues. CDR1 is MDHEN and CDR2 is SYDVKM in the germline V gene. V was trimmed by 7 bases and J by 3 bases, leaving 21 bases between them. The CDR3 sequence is CASTQGGGYSHTEAFF. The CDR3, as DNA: TGTGCCAGCACCCAGGGTGGGGGGTATAGTCACACTGAAGCTTTCTTT.

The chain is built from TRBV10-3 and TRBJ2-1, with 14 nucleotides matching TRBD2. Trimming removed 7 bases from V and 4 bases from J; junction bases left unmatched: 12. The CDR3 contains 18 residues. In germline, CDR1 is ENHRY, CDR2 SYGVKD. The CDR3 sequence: CAIKPGTSGGPFYNEQFF. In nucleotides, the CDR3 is TGTGCCATCAAGCCCGGGACTAGCGGGGGCCCCTTTTACAATGAGCAGTTCTTC.